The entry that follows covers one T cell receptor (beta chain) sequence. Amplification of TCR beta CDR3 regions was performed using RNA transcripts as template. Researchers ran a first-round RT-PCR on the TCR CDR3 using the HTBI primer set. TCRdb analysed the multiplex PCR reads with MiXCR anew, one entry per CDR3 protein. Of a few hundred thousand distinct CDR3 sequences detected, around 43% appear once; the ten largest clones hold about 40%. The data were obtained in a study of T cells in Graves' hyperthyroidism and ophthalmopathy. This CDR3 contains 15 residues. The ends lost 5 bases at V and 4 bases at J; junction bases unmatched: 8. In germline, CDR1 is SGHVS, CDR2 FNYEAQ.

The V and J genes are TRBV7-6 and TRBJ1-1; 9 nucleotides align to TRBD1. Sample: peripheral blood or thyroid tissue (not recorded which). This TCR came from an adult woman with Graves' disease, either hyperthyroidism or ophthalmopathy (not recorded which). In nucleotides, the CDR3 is TGTGCCAGCAGCCGAGCGACAGGGGGGGGCACTGAAGCTTTCTTT. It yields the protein CASSRATGGGTEAFF.